This TCR beta chain is drawn from a study of blood T cell repertoires in COVID-19 (TCRdb year 2020). Regarding the research as a whole: Samples covering the acute and convalescent phases of COVID-19 were provided by collaborators in the United States, Italy and Spain. A freely available public database, intended as a resource for researchers studying the immune response to SARS-CoV-2, is where the repertoires were released. The dataset comprised deeply sampled blood TCRbeta repertoires from subjects exposed to, actively infected with, or recovered from COVID-19. Where HLA class I and class II types were available, the types were taken from metadata supplied by the sample provider, not from assay-based typing. The material from the prospective study consisted of cDNA or gDNA derived from T cells, B-cell-depleted T cells, or PBMCs. Nearly every sample came with metadata listing a de-identified subject ID, COVID-19 status, age in years and sex. Samples were obtained from the ongoing ImmuneRACE study (first 160 participants) and from over 1,000 subjects provided by 6 global collaborators.

TCRbeta CDR3 regions were amplified from genomic DNA using the immunoSEQ Assay, a bias-controlled multiplex PCR. Per the original workflow: Within the assay, amplification of reference gene primers was used to estimate how many nucleated cells each sample contained. To quantify the absolute abundance of each unique TCRbeta CDR3 rearrangement, sequence reads were collapsed and filtered. For each sample, productive Simpson clonality was calculated by taking the square root of Simpson's diversity index across productive rearrangements. TCRdb limited this immuneACCESS table to in-frame rearrangements with V and J called. A share of clones is missing; checked studies link under half to unresolved V genes, and the rest is unexplained. V, J and clone size derive from that table, while D and trimming were established from the DNA sequence. The sample table lists 380,000 or so clones, roughly 86% of them with a count of one. The ten biggest clones cover more than 2% of the sample.

Including cysteine and phenylalanine, the CDR3 has 13 amino acids. CDR3 DNA only is kept here, 39 bases in frame from base 1. CDR1 and CDR2, looked up from the germline V gene (reference sequence), are LNHNV and YYDKDF. Germline trimming amounts to 5 bases on V and 11 bases on J, with 11 as the count of junction bases outside the gene matches. In the prospective study, participants were about 18 to 95 years old, resided in about two dozen geographic areas of the United States, and were enrolled through a virtual design. In the prospective study, cohorts were assigned on the basis of participant-reported clinical history obtained from a screening survey and a study questionnaire. In the prospective study, whole blood, serum and a nasopharyngeal or oropharyngeal swab were collected from each participant by mobile phlebotomists. Prospective study participants could optionally give additional blood draws and questionnaires over a roughly 2-month period. Before DNA extraction, blood samples from the prospective study were shipped at room temperature or frozen.

With respect to this clone: Its antigen specificity is not known. There are no base qualities to consult, and no much larger clone falls within one base.

Beyond this particular receptor, the publication reports: Clinical and demographic metadata were provided uncurated, with the amount varying by source and participant.

The sequence joins TRBV15 to TRBJ1-1; 7 nucleotides in the junction match TRBD1. This receptor was obtained from a woman in her thirties or forties with acute COVID-19. The material sequenced was PBMCs or T cells enriched from blood (not recorded which). At the DNA level, the sequence is TGTGCCACCAGCGTACGACAGGGTCTCGAGGCTTTCTTT. It translates to CATSVRQGLEAFF.